The clone carrying this TCR beta chain is a singleton in its sample. This entry comes from a study of blood T cell repertoires in COVID-19. Profiling relied on immunoSEQ multiplex PCR, and the TCRdb table lists in-frame clones only, not all of them. The table includes approximately 52,000 clones, more than 85% detected once. This TCR derives from a man between 50 and 59 years old with acute or convalescent COVID-19. Source material: peripheral blood.

The DNA of the CDR3 is TGTGCCAGCACCCGGGACAGGGAGAACGAGCAGTACTTC. This sequence encodes CASTRDRENEQYF. The V gene is TRBV6-5, the J gene TRBJ2-7, with 9 bases matching TRBD1. Germline-derived CDR1 and CDR2 are MNHEY and SVGAGI. The J segment lost 5 bases and the V segment lost 7 bases, leaving 6 bases of the junction unmatched. The CDR3 runs to 13 residues.